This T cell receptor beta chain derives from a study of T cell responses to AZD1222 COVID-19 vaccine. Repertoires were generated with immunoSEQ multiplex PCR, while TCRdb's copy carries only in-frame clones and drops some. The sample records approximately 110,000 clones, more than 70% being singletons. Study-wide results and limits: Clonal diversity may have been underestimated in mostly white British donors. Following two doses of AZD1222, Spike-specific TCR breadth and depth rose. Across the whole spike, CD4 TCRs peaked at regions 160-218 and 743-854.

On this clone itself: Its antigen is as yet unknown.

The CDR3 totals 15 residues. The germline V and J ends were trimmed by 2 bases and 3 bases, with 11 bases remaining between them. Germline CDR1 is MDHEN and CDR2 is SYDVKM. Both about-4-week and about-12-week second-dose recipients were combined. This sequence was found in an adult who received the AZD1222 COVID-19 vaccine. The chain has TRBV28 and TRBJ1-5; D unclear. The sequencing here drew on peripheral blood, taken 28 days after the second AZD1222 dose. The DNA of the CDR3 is TGTGCCAGCAGTTTAGGTTCAGGCCTCAATCAGCCCCAGCATTTT. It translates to CASSLGSGLNQPQHF.